This TCR beta chain is drawn from a study of T cell changes during pregnancy in multiple sclerosis. Using immunoSEQ multiplex PCR, the repertoire was profiled, and TCRdb retains in-frame clones only, with some absent. The table records about 68,000 clones, just under 95% of them present only once. The junction had 5 bases not matched to a gene; V was cut back by 0 bases and J by 1 base. The germline V gene encodes CDR1 SGHDN and CDR2 FVKESK. This CDR3 has 16 amino acids. The source of this sequence is a female donor in good health, enrolled as a control in a pregnancy study. The sample in question was peripheral blood, obtained after pregnancy. The V and J genes are TRBV14 and TRBJ2-7; 8 nucleotides match TRBD1. This CDR3 is CASSQDRRTGSYEQYF. Written as DNA, the CDR3 is TGTGCCAGCAGCCAAGATCGAAGGACAGGGTCCTACGAGCAGTACTTC.